This TCR beta chain was recorded in a study of blood T cell repertoires in COVID-19. Across the study: Researchers got acute and convalescent COVID-19 samples from the United States, Italy and Spain. T cells, B-cell-depleted T cells, or PBMCs provided the cDNA or gDNA that served as material.

J gave up 7 bases and V 5 bases, and 13 bases lay outside the gene matches. The CDR3 is made up of 15 amino acids. CDR1 and CDR2 from the germline V gene are LNHNV and YYDKDF (reference sequence). As handled by the study authors: Quantification of nucleated cells was approximated via reference gene primer amplification. Data came from immunoSEQ multiplex PCR; TCRdb stores just in-frame clones and leaves some out. Clone size and the V and J calls come from that table; the DNA yielded D and trimming. The sample lists a few hundred thousand clones, around four fifths occurring once. Only a few counts were recorded for this clone.

This chain connects TRBV15 to TRBJ2-7; 8 bases fit TRBD2. The receptor's source is a woman aged 50 to 60 with acute or convalescent COVID-19. Specimen: peripheral blood. The DNA of the CDR3 is TGTGCCACCAGCGGGGTGGTAGCGGGATTACGTGAGCAGTACTTC. It specifies CATSGVVAGLREQYF.